This T cell receptor (beta chain) was found in a study of patients and donors after allogeneic stem cell transplantation. The CDR3 is 13 residues long. Germline trimming cut 11 bases from V and 7 bases from J; bases unmatched to any gene: 6. TCRdb re-called the RT-PCR reads through MiXCR, storing one row per CDR3 protein. The table has some 200,000 distinct CDR3 sequences, 41% seen once. This TCR came from a human donor who was either an allogeneic HSCT recipient or a stem cell or donor lymphocyte infusion donor (not recorded which). It is not recorded whose cells these are; they may come from a transplant donor. Sequencing used blood, either unsorted or a sorted T cell fraction (not recorded which). The chain employs TRBV12-3 or TRBV12-4 and TRBJ2-2; 11 nucleotides agree with TRBD2. The CDR3 spells CASLAGVGGELFF. Here the CDR3 DNA reads TGTGCCTCACTAGCGGGAGTCGGCGGGGAGCTGTTTTTT.